The text below deals with one TCR beta chain. This specimen belongs to a study of blood T cell repertoires in COVID-19. Study background: Whether acute or convalescent, the COVID-19 samples came from the United States, Italy and Spain.

The CDR3 contains 15 residues. With 0 bases clipped from V and 3 bases from J, the junction kept 4 bases outside the gene matches. Germline-derived CDR1 and CDR2 are LGHNA and YNFKEQ. Recovered participants had two consecutive negative NP/OP PCR tests, healthcare professional clearance, or symptom resolution. Assay: immunoSEQ multiplex PCR; the TCRdb copy retains only in-frame clones and omits some. The table has approximately 220,000 clones, about 85% seen once. Material: PBMCs or T cells enriched from blood (not recorded which). This TCR came from a man in his forties who had recovered from COVID-19. This rearrangement joins TRBV4-2 to TRBJ2-7; 8 positions agree with TRBD2. The CDR3 is CASSQDPGGFYEQYF. Here the CDR3 DNA reads TGTGCCAGCAGCCAAGATCCGGGAGGGTTCTACGAGCAGTACTTC.